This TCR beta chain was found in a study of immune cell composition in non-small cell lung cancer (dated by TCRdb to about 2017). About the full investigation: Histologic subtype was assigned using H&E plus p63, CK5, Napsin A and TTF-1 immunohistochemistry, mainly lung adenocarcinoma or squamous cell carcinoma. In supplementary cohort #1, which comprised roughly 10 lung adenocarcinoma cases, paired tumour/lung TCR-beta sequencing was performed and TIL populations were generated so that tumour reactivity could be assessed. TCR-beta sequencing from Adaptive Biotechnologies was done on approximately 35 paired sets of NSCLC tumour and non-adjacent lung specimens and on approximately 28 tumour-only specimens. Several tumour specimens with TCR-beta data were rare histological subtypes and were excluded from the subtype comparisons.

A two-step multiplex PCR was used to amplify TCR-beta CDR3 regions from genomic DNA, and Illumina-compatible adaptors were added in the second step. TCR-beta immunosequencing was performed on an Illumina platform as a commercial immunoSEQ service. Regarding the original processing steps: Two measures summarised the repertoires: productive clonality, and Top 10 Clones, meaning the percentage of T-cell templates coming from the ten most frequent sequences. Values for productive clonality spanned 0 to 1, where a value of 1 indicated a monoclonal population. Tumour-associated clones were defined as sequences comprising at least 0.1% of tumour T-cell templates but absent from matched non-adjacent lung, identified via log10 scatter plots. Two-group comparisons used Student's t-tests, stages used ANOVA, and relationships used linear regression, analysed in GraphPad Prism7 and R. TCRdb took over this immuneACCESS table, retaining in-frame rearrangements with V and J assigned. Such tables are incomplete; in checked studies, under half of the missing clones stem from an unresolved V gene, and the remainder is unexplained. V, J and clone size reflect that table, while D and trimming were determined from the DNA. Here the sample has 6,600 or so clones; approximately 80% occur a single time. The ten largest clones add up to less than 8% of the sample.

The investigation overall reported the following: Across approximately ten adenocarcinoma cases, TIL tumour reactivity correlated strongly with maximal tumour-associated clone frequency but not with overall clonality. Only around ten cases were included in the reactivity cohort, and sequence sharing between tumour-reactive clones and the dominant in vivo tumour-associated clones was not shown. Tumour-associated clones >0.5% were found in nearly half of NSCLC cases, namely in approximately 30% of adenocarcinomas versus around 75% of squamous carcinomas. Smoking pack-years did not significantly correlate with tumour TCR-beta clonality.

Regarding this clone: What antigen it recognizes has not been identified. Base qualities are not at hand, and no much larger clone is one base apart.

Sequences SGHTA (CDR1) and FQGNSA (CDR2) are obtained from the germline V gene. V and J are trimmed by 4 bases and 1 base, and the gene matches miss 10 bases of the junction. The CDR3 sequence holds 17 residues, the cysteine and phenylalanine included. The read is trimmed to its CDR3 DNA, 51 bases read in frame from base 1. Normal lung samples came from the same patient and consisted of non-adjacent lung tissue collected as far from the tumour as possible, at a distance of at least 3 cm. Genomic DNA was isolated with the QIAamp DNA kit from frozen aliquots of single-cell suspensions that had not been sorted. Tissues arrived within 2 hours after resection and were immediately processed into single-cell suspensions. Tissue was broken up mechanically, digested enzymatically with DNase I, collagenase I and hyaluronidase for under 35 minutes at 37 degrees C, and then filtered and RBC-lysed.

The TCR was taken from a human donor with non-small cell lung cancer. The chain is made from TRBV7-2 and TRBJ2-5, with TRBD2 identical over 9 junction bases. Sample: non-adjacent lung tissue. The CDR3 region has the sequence CASSSFPRGGSQETQYF. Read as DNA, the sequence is TGTGCCAGCAGCTCCTTCCCGCGGGGGGGTAGCCAAGAGACCCAGTACTTC.